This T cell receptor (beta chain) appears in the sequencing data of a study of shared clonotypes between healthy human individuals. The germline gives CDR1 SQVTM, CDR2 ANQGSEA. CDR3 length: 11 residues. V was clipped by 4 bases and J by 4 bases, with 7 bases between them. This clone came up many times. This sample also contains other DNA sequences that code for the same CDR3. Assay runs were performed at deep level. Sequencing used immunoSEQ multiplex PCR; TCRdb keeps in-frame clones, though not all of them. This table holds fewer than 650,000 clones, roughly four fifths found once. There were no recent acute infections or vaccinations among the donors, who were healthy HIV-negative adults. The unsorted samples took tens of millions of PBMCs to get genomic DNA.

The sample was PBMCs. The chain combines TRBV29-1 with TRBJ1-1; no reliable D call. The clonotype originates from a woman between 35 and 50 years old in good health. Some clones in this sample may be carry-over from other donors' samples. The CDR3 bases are TGCAGCGTTGCCCGAGGCACTGAAGCTTTCTTT. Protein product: CSVARGTEAFF.